Listed below are T cell receptor beta chains from one sample, sequenced in a study of blood T cell repertoires in COVID-19. This table comes from immunoSEQ multiplex PCR, and its TCRdb copy is limited to in-frame clones, with some not included. Among under 400,000 clones listed, more than 70% were seen once. Sequencing was performed on PBMCs or T cells enriched from blood (not recorded which). Receptors originate from a woman aged 30 to 39 who had been exposed to COVID-19. CDR3s include the opening cysteine and the closing phenylalanine or tryptophan. D genes are given only for firm matches. Part of the rows lack a size; the others show once, few, many or a class for expanded clones.

length: 13
D: -
V: TRBV6-5
J: TRBJ1-5
size: -
CDR3: CASSRWEDQPQHF
DNA: TGTGCCAGCAGCCGATGGGAGGATCAGCCCCAGCATTTT

length: 14
D: -
V: TRBV5-1
J: TRBJ2-1
size: -
CDR3: CASSSDSPHNEQFF
DNA: TGCGCCAGCAGCTCGGACTCCCCCCACAATGAGCAGTTCTTC

length: 18
D: TRBD1
V: TRBV24-1
J: TRBJ2-7
size: -
CDR3: CATSDLNECRDRDYEQYF
DNA: TGTGCCACCAGTGATTTGAATGAATGCCGGGACAGGGACTACGAGCAGTACTTC

length: 15
D: TRBD1
V: TRBV27
J: TRBJ1-4
size: -
CDR3: CASDPRGRTNEKLFF
DNA: TGTGCCAGCGACCCCAGGGGGCGGACAAATGAAAAACTGTTTTTT

length: 12
D: TRBD1
V: TRBV28
J: TRBJ2-3
size: -
CDR3: CAIGTATDTQYF
DNA: TGTGCCATTGGGACAGCCACAGATACGCAGTATTTT

length: 14
D: -
V: TRBV7-6
J: TRBJ2-3
size: -
CDR3: CASSLDRGTDTQYF
DNA: TGTGCCAGCAGCTTAGATCGGGGTACAGATACGCAGTATTTT

length: 11
D: -
V: TRBV6-5
J: TRBJ2-7
size: -
CDR3: CAAQDSFEQYF
DNA: TGTGCCGCACAGGACAGCTTTGAGCAGTACTTC

length: 13
D: -
V: TRBV18
J: TRBJ2-7
size: -
CDR3: CASSPPGAYEQYF
DNA: TGTGCCAGCTCACCACCAGGGGCCTACGAGCAGTACTTC

length: 12
D: TRBD2
V: TRBV19
J: TRBJ2-3
size: -
CDR3: CLSSGRGDTQYF
DNA: TGTCTCTCTAGCGGGAGGGGAGATACGCAGTATTTT

length: 16
D: TRBD1
V: TRBV11-2
J: TRBJ1-3
size: once
CDR3: CASSIRTGTSGNTIYF
DNA: TGTGCCAGCAGCATCCGGACAGGGACGTCGGGAAACACCATATATTTT

length: 17
D: -
V: TRBV6-1
J: TRBJ2-1
size: -
CDR3: CASSEPAGSGLENEQFF
DNA: TGTGCCAGCAGTGAACCGGCGGGGAGCGGCCTCGAGAATGAGCAGTTCTTC

length: 17
D: TRBD1
V: TRBV4-1
J: TRBJ2-3
size: once
CDR3: CASSQEPGQTSTDTQYF
DNA: TGCGCCAGCAGCCAGGAACCGGGACAGACTAGCACAGATACGCAGTATTTT

length: 18
D: TRBD1
V: TRBV10-3
J: TRBJ1-5
size: -
CDR3: CAISDPRFNRQGDQPQHF
DNA: TGTGCCATCAGTGACCCCCGTTTCAACCGACAGGGCGATCAGCCCCAGCATTTT

length: 14
D: -
V: TRBV5-4
J: TRBJ1-4
size: -
CDR3: CASSLGAANEKLFF
DNA: TGTGCCAGCAGCTTAGGGGCAGCTAATGAAAAACTGTTTTTT

length: 15
D: -
V: TRBV28
J: TRBJ1-4
size: many
CDR3: CASSGTGWGNEKLFF
DNA: TGTGCCAGCAGTGGAACAGGGTGGGGTAATGAAAAACTGTTTTTT

length: 14
D: TRBD1
V: TRBV7-3
J: TRBJ2-5
size: -
CDR3: CASSSTGGLETQYF
DNA: TGTGCCAGCAGCTCGACAGGGGGCCTTGAGACCCAGTACTTC

length: 15
D: -
V: TRBV19
J: TRBJ1-5
size: -
CDR3: CASSIAGHSNQPQHF
DNA: TGTGCCAGTAGTATAGCAGGCCATAGCAATCAGCCCCAGCATTTT

length: 18
D: TRBD2
V: TRBV5-1
J: TRBJ2-3
size: -
CDR3: CASSLQGLAGTTTDTQYF
DNA: TGCGCCAGCAGCTTGCAAGGACTAGCGGGGACAACTACAGATACGCAGTATTTT

length: 11
D: -
V: TRBV2
J: TRBJ2-4
size: -
CDR3: CAIQEQVIQYF
DNA: TGTGCCATCCAAGAACAGGTTATTCAGTACTTC

length: 12
D: -
V: TRBV3-1/TRBV3-2
J: TRBJ1-2
size: -
CDR3: CASSHNSYGYTF
DNA: TGTGCCAGCAGCCACAATTCCTATGGCTACACCTTC

length: 12
D: TRBD1
V: TRBV27
J: TRBJ1-2
size: few
CDR3: CASTGGGNGYTF
DNA: TGTGCCAGCACGGGAGGGGGCAATGGCTACACCTTC

length: 16
D: TRBD2
V: TRBV14
J: TRBJ2-1
size: -
CDR3: CASSQDRLAGLDEQFF
DNA: TGTGCCAGCAGCCAAGATCGGCTAGCGGGATTGGATGAGCAGTTCTTC

length: 16
D: TRBD1
V: TRBV27
J: TRBJ1-4
size: once
CDR3: CASRRRTGAMNEKLFF
DNA: TGTGCCAGCAGGCGCCGTACAGGGGCCATGAATGAAAAACTGTTTTTT

length: 15
D: TRBD1
V: TRBV7-2
J: TRBJ2-7
size: -
CDR3: CASSLLGQGPYEQYF
DNA: TGTGCCAGCAGCTTACTGGGACAGGGCCCCTACGAGCAGTACTTC

length: 12
D: -
V: TRBV12-3/TRBV12-4
J: TRBJ2-5
size: -
CDR3: CASMRGKETQYF
DNA: TGTGCCAGCATGAGGGGGAAAGAGACCCAGTACTTC

length: 16
D: TRBD1
V: TRBV11-3
J: TRBJ1-1
size: once
CDR3: CASSLGGQGARAEAFF
DNA: TGTGCCAGCAGCTTAGGCGGACAGGGGGCGCGGGCTGAAGCTTTCTTT

length: 17
D: -
V: TRBV28
J: TRBJ1-2
size: -
CDR3: CASSLNWPAPGVGGYTF
DNA: TGTGCCAGCAGTTTAAACTGGCCGGCGCCCGGGGTTGGGGGCTACACCTTC

length: 14
D: -
V: TRBV5-1
J: TRBJ2-7
size: once
CDR3: CASSNSGSSYEQYF
DNA: TGCGCCAGCAGCAATAGCGGTAGCTCCTACGAGCAGTACTTC

length: 15
D: TRBD1
V: TRBV7-8
J: TRBJ2-7
size: -
CDR3: CASSLPGTGAYEQYF
DNA: TGTGCCAGCAGCTTACCAGGGACAGGGGCCTACGAGCAGTACTTC

length: 14
D: -
V: TRBV2
J: TRBJ2-2
size: -
CDR3: CASSNTDGTGELFF
DNA: TGTGCCAGCAGCAACACAGATGGTACCGGGGAGCTGTTTTTT

length: 12
D: -
V: TRBV7-9
J: TRBJ1-6
size: -
CDR3: CASSLLNSPLHF
DNA: TGTGCCAGCAGCTTGTTAAATTCACCCCTCCACTTT

length: 14
D: -
V: TRBV5-6
J: TRBJ1-1
size: once
CDR3: CASSLAGWDTEAFF
DNA: TGTGCCAGCAGCTTGGCCGGGTGGGACACTGAAGCTTTCTTT

length: 13
D: -
V: TRBV12-3/TRBV12-4
J: TRBJ2-1
size: -
CDR3: CASRPLLDSEQFF
DNA: TGTGCCAGCAGGCCCCTTTTGGACAGCGAGCAGTTCTTC

length: 13
D: TRBD1
V: TRBV7-2
J: TRBJ1-2
size: -
CDR3: CASSSGQGTGYTF
DNA: TGTGCCAGCAGCTCGGGACAGGGAACTGGCTACACCTTC

length: 14
D: -
V: TRBV7-8
J: TRBJ2-7
size: once
CDR3: CASSPRGHSYEQYF
DNA: TGTGCCAGCAGCCCCCGGGGTCATTCCTACGAGCAGTACTTC

length: 17
D: TRBD1
V: TRBV30
J: TRBJ1-2
size: -
CDR3: CAWSVPRRTGALYGYTF
DNA: TGTGCCTGGAGTGTACCCCGGAGGACAGGGGCGCTCTATGGCTACACCTTC